Detailed here is one T cell receptor (beta chain). The clone's antigen remains unknown. Base qualities are not recorded, but no much larger clone differs from it by a single base. The sample originates from a study of blood T cell repertoires in COVID-19 (TCRdb year 2020). Notes on the research overall: Samples from collaborators originated in the United States, Italy and Spain and spanned both the acute and convalescent phases of COVID-19. The prospective study material was composed of cDNA or gDNA derived from T cells, B-cell-depleted T cells, or PBMCs. The dataset comprised deeply sampled blood TCRbeta repertoires from subjects exposed to, actively infected with, or recovered from COVID-19. A freely available public database, intended as a resource for researchers studying the immune response to SARS-CoV-2, is where the repertoires were released. The samples were drawn from the first 160 participants of the ongoing ImmuneRACE study and from some 1,300 subjects provided by 6 global collaborators. The sample metadata nearly always contained a de-identified subject ID, COVID-19 status, age in years and sex. Where HLA class I and class II types were available, the types were taken from metadata supplied by the sample provider, not from assay-based typing.

General conclusions and limits of the study: Clinical and demographic metadata were provided uncurated, with the amount varying by source and participant.

TCRbeta CDR3 regions were amplified from genomic DNA by means of the immunoSEQ Assay, a bias-controlled multiplex PCR. Per the authors' processing: The number of nucleated cells in each sample was estimated from the amplification of reference gene primers within the assay. Sequence reads were collapsed and filtered to measure the absolute abundance of every unique TCRbeta CDR3 rearrangement. Productive Simpson clonality was computed per sample as the square root of Simpson's diversity index over productive rearrangements. The clones in this table, taken by TCRdb from immuneACCESS, are in-frame only. Not every clone is retained; where verified, under half of the shortfall comes from an unresolved V gene, and the cause of the rest is unknown. D and trimming come from the DNA, and the V and J calls and clone size come from that table. This sample is represented by about 190,000 clones; 70% to 85% of them were singletons. The biggest ten clones account for more than 4.5% of the sample.

Enrolling through a virtual design, the prospective study's participants ranged in age from about 18 to 100 years and lived across about two dozen United States geographic areas. Cohort assignment in the prospective study relied on participant-reported clinical history from a screening survey and a study questionnaire. Mobile phlebotomists in the prospective study collected whole blood, serum and a nasopharyngeal or oropharyngeal swab from every participant. Participants in the prospective study had the option to provide additional blood draws and questionnaires over a roughly 2-month period. Before DNA extraction, prospective study blood samples were shipped either frozen or at room temperature. The germline V gene (reference sequence) specifies LGHDT as CDR1 and YNNKEL as CDR2. V is reduced by 0 bases and J by 3 bases, leaving a spacing of 16 bases between them. The CDR3 numbers 17 residues from cysteine through phenylalanine. The retained sequence is limited to the CDR3, 51 bases, with the frame set at the first base.

Sequenced input: PBMCs or T cells enriched from blood (not recorded which). The clonotype was recovered from a woman aged 60-70 years with acute COVID-19. The V gene is TRBV3-1 (or the pseudogene TRBV3-2) and the J gene is TRBJ2-3; a weak D assignment points to TRBD2 (6 bases agree). The DNA is as follows: TGTGCCAGCAGCCAAGATCTAGGGGCGGGGAAGACAGATACGCAGTATTTT. This gives the protein CASSQDLGAGKTDTQYF.